These T cell receptor beta chains were read from a single sample in a study of identical twins. TCRdb called the 5' RACE reads again in MiXCR, with one record for every CDR3 protein. The table has around 680,000 distinct CDR3 sequences, over 8.5% seen once. The sample was also reused in another study, on yellow fever vaccine responses in identical twins.

The sample was PBMCs. These receptors all stem from a woman aged 18-29 years in good health. Each CDR3 is given with its conserved first and last residue. Each record gives: clone size, D gene, V gene, J gene, CDR3 protein, CDR3 DNA. A D gene is named only where the DNA matches it firmly. Clone sizes are given selectively: once, few, many, or a class where the clone is expanded.

abundance: few; d_gene: NA; v_gene: TRBV20-1; j_gene: TRBJ2-7; CDR3aa: CSARDIGDIYEQYF; CDR3nt: TGCAGTGCTAGAGATATTGGGGATATCTACGAGCAGTACTTC
abundance: many; d_gene: TRBD1; v_gene: TRBV12-3/TRBV12-4; j_gene: TRBJ1-1; CDR3aa: CASSLGQGRIF; CDR3nt: TGTGCCAGCAGTTTGGGACAGGGGCGTATCTTT
abundance: NA; d_gene: NA; v_gene: TRBV5-1; j_gene: TRBJ2-1; CDR3aa: CASSLTWNEQFF; CDR3nt: TGCGCCAGCAGCTTGACATGGAATGAGCAGTTCTTC
abundance: many; d_gene: NA; v_gene: TRBV12-3/TRBV12-4; j_gene: TRBJ1-5; CDR3aa: CASSRTASGPQHF; CDR3nt: TGTGCCAGCAGCAGGACCGCCTCGGGGCCCCAGCATTTT
abundance: NA; d_gene: TRBD2; v_gene: TRBV3-1; j_gene: TRBJ2-3; CDR3aa: CASSHATSGRASSTDTQYF; CDR3nt: TGTGCCAGCAGCCACGCGACTAGCGGGAGAGCATCTAGCACAGATACGCAGTATTTT
abundance: few; d_gene: NA; v_gene: TRBV7-2; j_gene: TRBJ2-5; CDR3aa: CASSLGSTRGTQYF; CDR3nt: TGTGCCAGCAGCTTAGGTTCCACCAGGGGTACCCAGTACTTC
abundance: NA; d_gene: TRBD2; v_gene: TRBV7-2; j_gene: TRBJ2-4; CDR3aa: CASNFGGDFQYF; CDR3nt: TGTGCCAGCAACTTCGGGGGGGACTTTCAGTACTTC
abundance: few; d_gene: TRBD1; v_gene: TRBV28; j_gene: TRBJ2-1; CDR3aa: CASIPSPDRVGEQFF; CDR3nt: TGTGCCAGCATCCCCTCCCCGGACAGGGTTGGTGAGCAGTTCTTC
abundance: NA; d_gene: NA; v_gene: TRBV29-1; j_gene: TRBJ1-2; CDR3aa: CSVEDGNYGYTF; CDR3nt: TGCAGCGTTGAGGACGGAAACTATGGCTACACCTTC
abundance: few; d_gene: TRBD2; v_gene: TRBV6-1; j_gene: TRBJ2-2; CDR3aa: CASTLTAGAGELFF; CDR3nt: TGTGCCAGCACATTGACGGCGGGAGCGGGGGAGCTGTTTTTT
abundance: NA; d_gene: NA; v_gene: TRBV10-2; j_gene: TRBJ2-3; CDR3aa: CASSERLTSGDTQYF; CDR3nt: TGCGCCAGCAGTGAAAGGCTAACGAGTGGGGATACGCAGTATTTT
abundance: many; d_gene: NA; v_gene: TRBV12-3/TRBV12-4; j_gene: TRBJ2-7; CDR3aa: CASSPREGAYEQYF; CDR3nt: TGTGCCAGCAGTCCCCGGGAAGGAGCCTACGAGCAGTACTTC
abundance: few; d_gene: NA; v_gene: TRBV20-1; j_gene: TRBJ2-7; CDR3aa: CSARDVGRGWDYEQYF; CDR3nt: TGCAGTGCTAGAGATGTGGGCAGGGGATGGGACTACGAGCAGTACTTC
abundance: NA; d_gene: NA; v_gene: TRBV18; j_gene: TRBJ2-2; CDR3aa: CATTHPANTGELFF; CDR3nt: TGTGCCACCACACATCCCGCGAACACCGGGGAGCTGTTTTTT
abundance: NA; d_gene: NA; v_gene: TRBV6-6; j_gene: TRBJ2-1; CDR3aa: CASSYEIGNEQFF; CDR3nt: TGTGCCAGCAGTTACGAAATAGGCAATGAGCAGTTCTTC
abundance: many; d_gene: TRBD1; v_gene: TRBV7-3; j_gene: TRBJ2-1; CDR3aa: CASSSGTGEWGEQFF; CDR3nt: TGTGCCAGCAGCTCCGGGACAGGGGAATGGGGAGAGCAGTTCTTC
abundance: NA; d_gene: TRBD1; v_gene: TRBV11-3; j_gene: TRBJ2-7; CDR3aa: CASSSQGEEQYF; CDR3nt: TGTGCCAGCAGCTCACAGGGGGAAGAGCAGTACTTC
abundance: few; d_gene: NA; v_gene: TRBV11-2; j_gene: TRBJ2-6; CDR3aa: CASSLEGRLSGANVLTF; CDR3nt: TGTGCCAGCAGCTTAGAAGGACGCCTTTCTGGGGCCAACGTCCTGACTTTC
abundance: few; d_gene: NA; v_gene: TRBV7-2; j_gene: TRBJ2-1; CDR3aa: CASSLAGGGSEQFF; CDR3nt: TGTGCCAGCAGCTTAGCGGGGGGGGGCAGTGAGCAGTTCTTC
abundance: few; d_gene: NA; v_gene: TRBV4-1; j_gene: TRBJ2-4; CDR3aa: CASSLNIPKNIQYF; CDR3nt: TGCGCCAGCAGCCTGAACATTCCCAAAAACATTCAGTACTTC
abundance: many; d_gene: NA; v_gene: TRBV2; j_gene: TRBJ2-2; CDR3aa: CASSETNTGELFF; CDR3nt: TGTGCCAGCAGTGAGACTAACACCGGGGAGCTGTTTTTT
abundance: many; d_gene: NA; v_gene: TRBV10-3; j_gene: TRBJ2-3; CDR3aa: CATLGRANTDTQYF; CDR3nt: TGTGCCACCCTCGGACGGGCGAACACAGATACGCAGTATTTT
abundance: few; d_gene: TRBD1; v_gene: TRBV5-1; j_gene: TRBJ2-1; CDR3aa: CASSSSGTGSLQEQFF; CDR3nt: TGCGCCAGCAGCTCCTCCGGGACAGGTTCCCTGCAGGAGCAGTTCTTC
abundance: NA; d_gene: TRBD1; v_gene: TRBV20-1; j_gene: TRBJ1-3; CDR3aa: CSAHIQGAGNTIYF; CDR3nt: TGCAGTGCTCATATCCAGGGGGCTGGAAACACCATATATTTT
abundance: many; d_gene: TRBD2; v_gene: TRBV27; j_gene: TRBJ2-1; CDR3aa: CASSLSGTSSEQFF; CDR3nt: TGTGCCAGCAGTTTATCAGGGACTAGCTCGGAGCAGTTCTTC
abundance: few; d_gene: NA; v_gene: TRBV12-3/TRBV12-4; j_gene: TRBJ2-1; CDR3aa: CASSLLLVGEQFF; CDR3nt: TGTGCCAGCAGTTTGCTACTAGTAGGTGAGCAGTTCTTC
abundance: many; d_gene: NA; v_gene: TRBV20-1; j_gene: TRBJ2-4; CDR3aa: CSAFYLAKNIQYF; CDR3nt: TGCAGTGCCTTCTATTTAGCCAAAAACATTCAGTACTTC
abundance: many; d_gene: TRBD1; v_gene: TRBV6-1; j_gene: TRBJ2-6; CDR3aa: CAIGTGKFPGANVLTF; CDR3nt: TGTGCCATCGGGACAGGGAAGTTCCCTGGGGCCAACGTCCTGACTTTC
abundance: few; d_gene: TRBD1; v_gene: TRBV12-3/TRBV12-4; j_gene: TRBJ1-4; CDR3aa: CASSTGTAIEKLFF; CDR3nt: TGTGCCAGCAGTACCGGGACAGCAATTGAAAAACTGTTTTTT
abundance: few; d_gene: NA; v_gene: TRBV7-7; j_gene: TRBJ2-2; CDR3aa: CASSLVGSDPNTGELFF; CDR3nt: TGTGCTAGCAGCTTAGTGGGTTCGGATCCGAACACCGGGGAGCTGTTTTTT
abundance: few; d_gene: NA; v_gene: TRBV5-5; j_gene: TRBJ2-2; CDR3aa: CASSSAEKSNEELFF; CDR3nt: TGTGCCAGCAGCTCCGCAGAGAAATCGAACGAGGAGCTGTTTTTT
abundance: many; d_gene: TRBD2; v_gene: TRBV7-2; j_gene: TRBJ2-3; CDR3aa: CASSLDGGGTDTQYF; CDR3nt: TGTGCCAGCAGCTTAGACGGGGGGGGCACAGATACGCAGTATTTT
abundance: few; d_gene: TRBD1; v_gene: TRBV5-1; j_gene: TRBJ2-7; CDR3aa: CASTARTGTGFDEQYF; CDR3nt: TGCGCCAGCACCGCCCGGACGGGGACAGGGTTCGACGAGCAGTACTTC
abundance: few; d_gene: TRBD2; v_gene: TRBV12-3/TRBV12-4; j_gene: TRBJ2-7; CDR3aa: CASSPAGGREQYF; CDR3nt: TGTGCCAGCAGTCCCGCGGGGGGACGCGAGCAGTACTTC
abundance: NA; d_gene: NA; v_gene: TRBV27; j_gene: TRBJ1-5; CDR3aa: CASSFDGVAGQPQHF; CDR3nt: TGTGCCAGCAGTTTTGACGGAGTCGCGGGTCAGCCCCAGCATTTT
abundance: few; d_gene: TRBD2; v_gene: TRBV20-1; j_gene: TRBJ2-3; CDR3aa: CSARQAGGFPQYF; CDR3nt: TGCAGTGCTAGACAAGCGGGGGGGTTTCCGCAGTATTTT
abundance: many; d_gene: TRBD2; v_gene: TRBV28; j_gene: TRBJ2-7; CDR3aa: CASSLFPPETSADSYEQYF; CDR3nt: TGTGCCAGCAGTTTATTTCCGCCTGAGACTAGCGCAGACTCCTACGAGCAGTACTTC
abundance: few; d_gene: NA; v_gene: TRBV24-1; j_gene: TRBJ2-1; CDR3aa: CATSDLSQGANEQFF; CDR3nt: TGTGCCACCAGTGATTTGAGTCAGGGAGCGAATGAGCAGTTCTTC
abundance: few; d_gene: TRBD1; v_gene: TRBV7-9; j_gene: TRBJ1-1; CDR3aa: CASSPTTGDTEAFF; CDR3nt: TGTGCCAGCAGCCCTACAACAGGGGACACTGAAGCTTTCTTT